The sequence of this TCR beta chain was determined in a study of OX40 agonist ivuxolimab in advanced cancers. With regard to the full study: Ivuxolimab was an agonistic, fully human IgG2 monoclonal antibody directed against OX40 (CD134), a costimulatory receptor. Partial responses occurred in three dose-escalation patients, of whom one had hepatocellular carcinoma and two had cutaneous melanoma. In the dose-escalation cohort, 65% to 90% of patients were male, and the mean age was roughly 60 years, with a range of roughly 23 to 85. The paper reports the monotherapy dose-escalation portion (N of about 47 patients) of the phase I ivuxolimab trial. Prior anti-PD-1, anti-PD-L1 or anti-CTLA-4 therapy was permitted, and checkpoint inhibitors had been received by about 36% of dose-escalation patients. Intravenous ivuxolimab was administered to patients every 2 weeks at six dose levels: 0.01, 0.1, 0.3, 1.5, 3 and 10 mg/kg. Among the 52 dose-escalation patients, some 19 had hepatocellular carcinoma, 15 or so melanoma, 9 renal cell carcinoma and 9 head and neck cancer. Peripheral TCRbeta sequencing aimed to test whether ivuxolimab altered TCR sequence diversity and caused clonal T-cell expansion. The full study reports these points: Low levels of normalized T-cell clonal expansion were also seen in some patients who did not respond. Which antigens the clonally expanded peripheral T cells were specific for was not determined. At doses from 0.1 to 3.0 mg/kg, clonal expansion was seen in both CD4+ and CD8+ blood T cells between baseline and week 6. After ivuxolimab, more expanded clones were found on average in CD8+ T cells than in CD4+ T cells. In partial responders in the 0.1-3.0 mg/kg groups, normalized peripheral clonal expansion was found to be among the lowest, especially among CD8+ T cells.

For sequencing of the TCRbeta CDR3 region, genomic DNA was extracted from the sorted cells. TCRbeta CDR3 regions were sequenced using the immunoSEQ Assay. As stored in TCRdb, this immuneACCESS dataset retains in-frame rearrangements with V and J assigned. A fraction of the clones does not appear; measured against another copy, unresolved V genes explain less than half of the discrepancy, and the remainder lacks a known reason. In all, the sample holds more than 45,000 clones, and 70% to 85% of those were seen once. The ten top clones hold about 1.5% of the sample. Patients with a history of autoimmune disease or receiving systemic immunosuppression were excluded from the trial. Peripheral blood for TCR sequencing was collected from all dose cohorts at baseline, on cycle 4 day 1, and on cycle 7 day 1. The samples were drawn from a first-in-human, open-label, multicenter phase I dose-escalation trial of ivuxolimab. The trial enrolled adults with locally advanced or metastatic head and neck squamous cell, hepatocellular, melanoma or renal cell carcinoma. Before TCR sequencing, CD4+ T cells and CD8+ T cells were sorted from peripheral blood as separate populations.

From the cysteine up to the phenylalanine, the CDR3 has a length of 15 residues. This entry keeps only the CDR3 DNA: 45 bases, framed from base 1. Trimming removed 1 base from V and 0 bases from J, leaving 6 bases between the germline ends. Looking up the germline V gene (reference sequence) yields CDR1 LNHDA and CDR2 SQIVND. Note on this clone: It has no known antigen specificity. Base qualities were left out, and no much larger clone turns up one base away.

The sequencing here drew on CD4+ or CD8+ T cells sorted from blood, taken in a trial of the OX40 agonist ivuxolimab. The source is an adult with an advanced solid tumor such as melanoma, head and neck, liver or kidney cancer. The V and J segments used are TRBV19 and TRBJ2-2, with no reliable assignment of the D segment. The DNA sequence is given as TGTGCCAGTAGTATAGCCGCCGCGAACACCGGGGAGCTGTTTTTT. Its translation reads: CASSIAAANTGELFF.